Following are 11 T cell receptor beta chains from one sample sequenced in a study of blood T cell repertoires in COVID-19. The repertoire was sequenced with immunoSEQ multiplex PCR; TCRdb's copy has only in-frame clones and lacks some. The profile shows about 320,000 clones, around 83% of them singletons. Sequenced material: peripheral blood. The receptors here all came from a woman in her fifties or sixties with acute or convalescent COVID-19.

Here the CDR3 DNA reads TGTGCCAGCAGTTCTTTAGCGGGATCCCCCACAGATACGCAGTATTTT. It yields the protein CASSSLAGSPTDTQYF. The rearrangement joins TRBV6-2 or TRBV6-3 to TRBJ2-3; 8 nucleotides match TRBD2. Germline V gene sequence: CDR1 MNHEY, CDR2 SVGEGT. The CDR3 is made up of 16 amino acids. Trimming removed 4 bases from V and 2 bases from J; junction bases left unmatched: 8.

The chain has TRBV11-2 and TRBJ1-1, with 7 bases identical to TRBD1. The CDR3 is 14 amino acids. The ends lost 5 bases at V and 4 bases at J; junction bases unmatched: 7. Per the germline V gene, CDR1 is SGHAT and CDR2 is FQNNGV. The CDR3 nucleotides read TGTGCCAGCAGCCCGACAGGGTCGGTCACTGAAGCTTTCTTT. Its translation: CASSPTGSVTEAFF.

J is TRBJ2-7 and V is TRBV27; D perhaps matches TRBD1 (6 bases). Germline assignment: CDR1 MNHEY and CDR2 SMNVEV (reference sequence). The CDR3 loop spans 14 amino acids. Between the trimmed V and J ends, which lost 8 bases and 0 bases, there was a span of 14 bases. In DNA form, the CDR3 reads TGTGCCAGCTCCCCCCGGACAGCCTCCTACGAGCAGTACTTC. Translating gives CASSPRTASYEQYF.

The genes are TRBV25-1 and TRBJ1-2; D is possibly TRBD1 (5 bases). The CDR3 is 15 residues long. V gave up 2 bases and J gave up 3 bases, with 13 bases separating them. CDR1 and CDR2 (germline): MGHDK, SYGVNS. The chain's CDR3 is CASSEGLGADYGYTF. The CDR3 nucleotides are TGTGCCAGCAGTGAAGGGCTAGGGGCAGACTATGGCTACACCTTC.

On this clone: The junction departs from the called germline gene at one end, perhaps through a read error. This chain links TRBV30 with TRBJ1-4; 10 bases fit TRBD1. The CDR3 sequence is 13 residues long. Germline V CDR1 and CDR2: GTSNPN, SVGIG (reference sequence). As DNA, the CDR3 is TGTGCCGGGAGACAGGGGGCAGGTGAAAAACTGTTTTTT. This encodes CAGRQGAGEKLFF.

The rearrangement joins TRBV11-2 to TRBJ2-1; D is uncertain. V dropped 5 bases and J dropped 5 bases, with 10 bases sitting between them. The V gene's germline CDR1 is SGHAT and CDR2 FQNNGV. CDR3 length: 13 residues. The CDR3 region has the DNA TGTGCCAGCAGCCTGACACTGGACAATGAGCAGTTCTTC. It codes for CASSLTLDNEQFF.

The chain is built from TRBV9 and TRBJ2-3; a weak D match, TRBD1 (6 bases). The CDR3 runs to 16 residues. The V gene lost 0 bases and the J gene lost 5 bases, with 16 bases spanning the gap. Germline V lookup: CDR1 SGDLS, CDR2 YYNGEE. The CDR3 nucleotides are TGTGCCAGCAGCGTAGGAGGACAGCCAAGGGAAGATACGCAGTATTTT. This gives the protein CASSVGGQPREDTQYF.

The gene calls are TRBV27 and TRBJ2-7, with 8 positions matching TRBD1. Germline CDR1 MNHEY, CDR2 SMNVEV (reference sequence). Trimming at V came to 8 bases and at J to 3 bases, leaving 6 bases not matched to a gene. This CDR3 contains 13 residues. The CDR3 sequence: CASGRGRVYEQYV. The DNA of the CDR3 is TGTGCCAGCGGCAGGGGGCGCGTCTACGAGCAGTACGTC.

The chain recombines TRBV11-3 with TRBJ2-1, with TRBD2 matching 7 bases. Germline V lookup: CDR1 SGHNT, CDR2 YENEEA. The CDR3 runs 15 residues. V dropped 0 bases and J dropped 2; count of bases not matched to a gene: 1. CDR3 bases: TGTGCCAGCAGCTTAGAGGGGGGGACCTACAATGAGCAGTTCTTC. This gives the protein CASSLEGGTYNEQFF.

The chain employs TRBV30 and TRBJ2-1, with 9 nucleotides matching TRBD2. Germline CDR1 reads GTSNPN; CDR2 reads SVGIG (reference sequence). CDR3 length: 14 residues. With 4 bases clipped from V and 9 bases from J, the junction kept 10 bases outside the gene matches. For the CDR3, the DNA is TGTGCCTGGAAAAGCGGGAGGCCACGGGGTGAGCAGTTCTTC. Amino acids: CAWKSGRPRGEQFF. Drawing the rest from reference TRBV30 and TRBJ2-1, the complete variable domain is SQTIHQWPATLVQPVGSPLSLECTVEGTSNPNLYWYRQAAGRGLQLLFYSVGIGQISSEVPQNLSASRPQDRQFILSSKKLLLSDSGFYLCAWKSGRPRGEQFFGPGTRLTVL.

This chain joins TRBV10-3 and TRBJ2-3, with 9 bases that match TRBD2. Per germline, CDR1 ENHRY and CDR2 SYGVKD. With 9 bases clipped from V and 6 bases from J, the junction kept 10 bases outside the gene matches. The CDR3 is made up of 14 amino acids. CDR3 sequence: CAMRSGGGADTQYF. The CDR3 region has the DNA TGTGCCATGCGGTCTGGCGGGGGGGCGGATACGCAGTATTTT.